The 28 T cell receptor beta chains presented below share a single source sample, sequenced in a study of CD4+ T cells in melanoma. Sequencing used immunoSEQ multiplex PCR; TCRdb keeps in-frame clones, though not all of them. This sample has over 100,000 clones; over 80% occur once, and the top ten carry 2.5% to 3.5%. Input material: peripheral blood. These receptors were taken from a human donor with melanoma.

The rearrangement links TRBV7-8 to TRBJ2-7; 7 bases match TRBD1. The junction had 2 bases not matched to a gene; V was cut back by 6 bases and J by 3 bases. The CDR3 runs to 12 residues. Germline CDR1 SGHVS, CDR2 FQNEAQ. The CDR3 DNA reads TGTGCCAGCAGTGCAGGGGGCTACGAGCAGTACTTC. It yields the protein CASSAGGYEQYF. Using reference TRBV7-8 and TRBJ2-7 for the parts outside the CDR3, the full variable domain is GAGVSQSPRYKVAKRGQDVALRCDPISGHVSLFWYQQALGQGPEFLTYFQNEAQLDKSGLPSDRFFAERPEGSVSTLKIQRTQQEDSAVYLCASSAGGYEQYFGPGTRLTVT.

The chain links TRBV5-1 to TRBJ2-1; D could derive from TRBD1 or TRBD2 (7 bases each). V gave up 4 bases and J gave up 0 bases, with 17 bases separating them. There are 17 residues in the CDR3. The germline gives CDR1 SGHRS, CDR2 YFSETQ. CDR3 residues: CASSQLQGRGSYNEQFF. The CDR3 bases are TGCGCCAGCAGCCAATTACAGGGGAGGGGCTCCTACAATGAGCAGTTCTTC. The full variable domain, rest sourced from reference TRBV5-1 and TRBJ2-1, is KAGVTQTPRYLIKTRGQQVTLSCSPISGHRSVSWYQQTPGQGLQFLFEYFSETQRNKGNFPGRFSGRQFSNSRSEMNVSTLELGDSALYLCASSQLQGRGSYNEQFFGPGTRLTVL.

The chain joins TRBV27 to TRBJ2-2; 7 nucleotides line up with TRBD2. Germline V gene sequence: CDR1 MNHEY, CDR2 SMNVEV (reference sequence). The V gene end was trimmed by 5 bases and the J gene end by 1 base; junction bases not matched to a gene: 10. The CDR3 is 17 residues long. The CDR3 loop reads CASSRKGSGMNTGELFF. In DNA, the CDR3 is TGTGCCAGCAGTCGGAAGGGAAGCGGGATGAACACCGGGGAGCTGTTTTTT.

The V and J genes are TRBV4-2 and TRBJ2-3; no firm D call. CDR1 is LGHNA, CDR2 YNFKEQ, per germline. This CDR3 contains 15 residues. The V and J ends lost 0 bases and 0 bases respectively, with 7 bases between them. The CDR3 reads CASSQELTSTDTQYF. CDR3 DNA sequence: TGTGCCAGCAGCCAAGAACTAACCAGCACAGATACGCAGTATTTT.

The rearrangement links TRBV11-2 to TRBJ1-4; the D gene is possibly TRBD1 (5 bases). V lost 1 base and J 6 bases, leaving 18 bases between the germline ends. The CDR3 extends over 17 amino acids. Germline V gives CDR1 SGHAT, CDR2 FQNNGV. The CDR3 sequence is CASSLGGPGELYEKLFF. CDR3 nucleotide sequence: TGTGCCAGCAGCTTAGGAGGCCCGGGGGAATTATATGAAAAACTGTTTTTT. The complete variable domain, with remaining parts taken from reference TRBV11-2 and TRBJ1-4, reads EAGVAQSPRYKIIEKRQSVAFWCNPISGHATLYWYQQILGQGPKLLIQFQNNGVVDDSQLPKDRFSAERLKGVDSTLKIQPAKLEDSAVYLCASSLGGPGELYEKLFFGSGTQLSVL.

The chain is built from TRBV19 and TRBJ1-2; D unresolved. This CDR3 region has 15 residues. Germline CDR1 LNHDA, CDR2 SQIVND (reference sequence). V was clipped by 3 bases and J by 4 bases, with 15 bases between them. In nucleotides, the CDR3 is TGTGCCAGTAGTATGCGGACGAGTGCCCTCTATGGCTACACCTTC. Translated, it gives CASSMRTSALYGYTF.

The CDR3 loop reads CASSFSGGGQDEQFF. CDR3 sequence (DNA): TGCGCCAGCAGCTTCTCGGGGGGGGGCCAGGATGAGCAGTTCTTC. This chain connects TRBV5-1 to TRBJ2-1; 8 bases match TRBD2. V lost 2 bases to trimming and J lost 8 bases; unmatched junction nucleotides: 9. The CDR3 has 15 amino acids. Germline CDR1 reads SGHRS; CDR2 reads YFSETQ.

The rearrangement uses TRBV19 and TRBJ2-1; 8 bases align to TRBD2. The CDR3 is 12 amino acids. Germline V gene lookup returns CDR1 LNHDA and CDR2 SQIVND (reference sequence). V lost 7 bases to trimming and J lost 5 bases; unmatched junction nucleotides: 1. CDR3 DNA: TGTGCCAGTACGGGGGGGCACAATGAGCAGTTCTTC. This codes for CASTGGHNEQFF.

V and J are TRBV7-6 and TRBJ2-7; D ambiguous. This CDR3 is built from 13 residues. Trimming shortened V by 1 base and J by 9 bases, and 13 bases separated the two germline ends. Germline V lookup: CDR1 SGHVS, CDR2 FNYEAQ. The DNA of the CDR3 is TGTGCCAGCAGCTTAGGGGCATTGGAACGGCAGTACTTC. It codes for CASSLGALERQYF.

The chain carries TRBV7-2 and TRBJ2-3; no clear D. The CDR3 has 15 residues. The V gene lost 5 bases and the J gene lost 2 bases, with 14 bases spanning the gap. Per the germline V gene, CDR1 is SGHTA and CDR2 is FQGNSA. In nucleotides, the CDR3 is TGTGCCAGCAGCCCACCTGCAGGATCCACAGATACGCAGTATTTT. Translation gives CASSPPAGSTDTQYF.

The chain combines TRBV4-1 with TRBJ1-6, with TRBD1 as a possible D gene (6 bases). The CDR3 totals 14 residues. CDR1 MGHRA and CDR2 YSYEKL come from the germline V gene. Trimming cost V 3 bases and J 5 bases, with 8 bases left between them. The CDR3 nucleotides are TGCGCCAGCAGCCAGGGGGCCGATAATTCACCCCTCCACTTT. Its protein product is CASSQGADNSPLHF.

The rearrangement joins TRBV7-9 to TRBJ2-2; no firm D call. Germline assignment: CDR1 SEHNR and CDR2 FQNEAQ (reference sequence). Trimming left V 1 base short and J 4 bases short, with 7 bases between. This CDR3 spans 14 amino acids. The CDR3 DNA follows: TGTGCCAGCAGCTTAGGCAGAAGCACCGGGGAGCTGTTTTTT. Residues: CASSLGRSTGELFF.

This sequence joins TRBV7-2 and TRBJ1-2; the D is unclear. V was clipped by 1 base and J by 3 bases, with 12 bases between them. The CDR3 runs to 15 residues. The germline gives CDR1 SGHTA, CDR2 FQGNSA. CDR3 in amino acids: CASSLDVGSDYGYTF. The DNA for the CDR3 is TGTGCCAGCAGCTTAGATGTCGGGTCTGACTATGGCTACACCTTC.

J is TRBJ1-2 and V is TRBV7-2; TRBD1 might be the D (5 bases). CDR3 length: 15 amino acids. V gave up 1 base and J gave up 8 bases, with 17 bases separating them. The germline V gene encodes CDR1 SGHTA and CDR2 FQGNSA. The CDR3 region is CASSLDRGPSGGYTF. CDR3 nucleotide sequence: TGTGCCAGCAGCTTAGATCGGGGACCATCCGGCGGCTACACCTTC.

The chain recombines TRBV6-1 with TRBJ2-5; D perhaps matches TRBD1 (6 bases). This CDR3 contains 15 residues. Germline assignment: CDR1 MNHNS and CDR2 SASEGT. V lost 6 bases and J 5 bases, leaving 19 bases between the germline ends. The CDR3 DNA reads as TGTGCCAGCAGCAGAGAGGACAGAATATGGGAGACCCAGTACTTC. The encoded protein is CASSREDRIWETQYF.

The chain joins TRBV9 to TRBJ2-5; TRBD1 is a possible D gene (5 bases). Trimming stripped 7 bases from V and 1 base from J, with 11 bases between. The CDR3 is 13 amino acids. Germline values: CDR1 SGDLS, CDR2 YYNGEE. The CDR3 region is CASSLGAQETQYF. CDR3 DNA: TGTGCCAGCTCTTTAGGGGCCCAAGAGACCCAGTACTTC.

The CDR3 here is CASSTRRGRVYEQYF. CDR3 coding DNA: TGTGCCAGCAGCACCCGTCGGGGCAGGGTCTACGAGCAGTACTTC. V usage is TRBV7-6 and J usage is TRBJ2-7; D could derive from TRBD1 or TRBD2 (5 bases each). The CDR3 sequence is 15 residues long. CDR1 and CDR2 (germline): SGHVS, FNYEAQ. V gave up 5 bases and J gave up 3 bases, with 17 bases separating them. Together with reference TRBV7-6 and TRBJ2-7, the CDR3 gives the full variable domain: GAGVSQSPRYKVTKRGQDVALRCDPISGHVSLYWYRQALGQGPEFLTYFNYEAQQDKSGLPNDRFSAERPEGSISTLTIQRTEQRDSAMYRCASSTRRGRVYEQYFGPGTRLTVT.

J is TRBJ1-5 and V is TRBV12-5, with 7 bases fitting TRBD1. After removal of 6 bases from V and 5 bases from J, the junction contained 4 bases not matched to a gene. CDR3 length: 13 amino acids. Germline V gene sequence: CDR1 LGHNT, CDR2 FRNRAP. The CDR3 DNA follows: TGTGCTAGTGGGACAGGGTCGGATCAGCCCCAGCATTTT. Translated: CASGTGSDQPQHF.

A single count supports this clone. The CDR3 DNA follows: TGTGCCAGCAGCGCAGGGGCCTACGAGCAGTACTTC. Translating gives CASSAGAYEQYF. The rearrangement joins TRBV6-6 to TRBJ2-7, with TRBD1 as a possible D gene (6 bases). Trimming stripped 6 bases from V and 2 bases from J, with 8 bases between. The length of the CDR3 is 12 residues. Germline V gene sequence: CDR1 MNHNY, CDR2 SVGAGI (reference sequence).

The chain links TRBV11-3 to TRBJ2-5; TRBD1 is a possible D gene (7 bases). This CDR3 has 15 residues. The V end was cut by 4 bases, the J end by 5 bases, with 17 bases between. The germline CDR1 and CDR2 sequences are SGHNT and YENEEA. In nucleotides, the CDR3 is TGTGCCAGCAGCTCGTCAGGGGGAGGTGGGGAGACCCAGTACTTC. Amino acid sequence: CASSSSGGGGETQYF.

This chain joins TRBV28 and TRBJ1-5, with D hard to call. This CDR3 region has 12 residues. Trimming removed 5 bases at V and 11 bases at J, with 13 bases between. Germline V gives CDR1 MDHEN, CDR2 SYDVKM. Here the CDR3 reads CASSLNTDAQHF. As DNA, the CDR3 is TGTGCCAGCAGTCTTAACACGGACGCCCAGCATTTT.

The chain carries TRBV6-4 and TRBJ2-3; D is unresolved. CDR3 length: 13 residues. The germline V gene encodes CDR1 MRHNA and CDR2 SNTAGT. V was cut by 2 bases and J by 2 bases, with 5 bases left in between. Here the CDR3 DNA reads TGTGCCAGCAGTGACGGAGACACAGATACGCAGTATTTT. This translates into CASSDGDTDTQYF.

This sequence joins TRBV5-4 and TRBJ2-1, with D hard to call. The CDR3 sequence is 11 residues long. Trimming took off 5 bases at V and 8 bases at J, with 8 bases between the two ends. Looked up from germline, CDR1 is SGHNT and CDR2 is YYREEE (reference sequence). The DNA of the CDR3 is TGTGCCAGCAGTAGGGCCTATGAGCAGTTCTTC. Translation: CASSRAYEQFF.

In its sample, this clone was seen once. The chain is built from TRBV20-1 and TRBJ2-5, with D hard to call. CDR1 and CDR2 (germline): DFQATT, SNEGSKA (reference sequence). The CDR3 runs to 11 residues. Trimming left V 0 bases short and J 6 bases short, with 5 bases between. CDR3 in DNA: TGCAGTGCTAGAGATCGTCAGACCCAGTACTTC. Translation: CSARDRQTQYF.

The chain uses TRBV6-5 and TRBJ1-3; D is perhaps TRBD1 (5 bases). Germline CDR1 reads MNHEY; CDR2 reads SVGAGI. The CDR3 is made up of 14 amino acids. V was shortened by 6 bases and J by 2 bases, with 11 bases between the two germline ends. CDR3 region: CASRAGFTGNTIYF. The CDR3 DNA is TGTGCCAGCAGAGCAGGGTTTACTGGAAACACCATATATTTT.

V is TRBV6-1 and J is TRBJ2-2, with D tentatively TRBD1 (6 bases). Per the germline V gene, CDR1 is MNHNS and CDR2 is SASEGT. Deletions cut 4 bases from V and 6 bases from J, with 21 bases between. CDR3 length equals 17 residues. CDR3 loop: CASSASNRVREAGELFF. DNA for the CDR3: TGTGCCAGCAGTGCCTCAAACAGGGTTCGTGAAGCCGGGGAGCTGTTTTTT.

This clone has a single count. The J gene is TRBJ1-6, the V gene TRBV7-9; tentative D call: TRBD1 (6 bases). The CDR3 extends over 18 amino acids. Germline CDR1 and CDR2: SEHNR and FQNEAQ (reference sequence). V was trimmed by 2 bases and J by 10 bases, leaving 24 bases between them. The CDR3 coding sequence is TGTGCCAGCAGCTTAAAAAGCCTAAACAGGGATCAGGGCTCACCCCTCCACTTT. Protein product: CASSLKSLNRDQGSPLHF.

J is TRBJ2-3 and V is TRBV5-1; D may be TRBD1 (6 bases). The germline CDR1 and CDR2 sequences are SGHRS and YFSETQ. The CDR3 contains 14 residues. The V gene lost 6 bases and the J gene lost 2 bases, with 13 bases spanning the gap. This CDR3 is CASMPGVYTDTQYF. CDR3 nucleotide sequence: TGCGCCAGCATGCCAGGGGTATACACAGATACGCAGTATTTT.